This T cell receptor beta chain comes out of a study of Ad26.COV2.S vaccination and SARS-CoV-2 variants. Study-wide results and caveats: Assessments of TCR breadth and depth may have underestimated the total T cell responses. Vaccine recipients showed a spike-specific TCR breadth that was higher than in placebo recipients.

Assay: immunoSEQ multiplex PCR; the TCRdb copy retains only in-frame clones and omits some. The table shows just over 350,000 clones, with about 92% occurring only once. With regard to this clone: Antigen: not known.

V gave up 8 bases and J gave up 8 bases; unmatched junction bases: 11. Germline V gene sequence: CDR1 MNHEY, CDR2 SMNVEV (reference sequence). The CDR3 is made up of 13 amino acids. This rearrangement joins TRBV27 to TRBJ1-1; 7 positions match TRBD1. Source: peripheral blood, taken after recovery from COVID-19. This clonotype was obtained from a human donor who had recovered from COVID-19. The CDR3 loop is CASGRTGSREAFF. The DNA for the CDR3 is TGTGCCAGCGGGAGGACAGGTTCTAGGGAAGCTTTCTTT.